The clone carrying this T cell receptor beta chain came up once. As yet, its antigen is unknown. This CDR3 spans 16 amino acids. Germline CDR1 reads MGHDK; CDR2 reads SYGVNS. V lost 3 bases, J lost 5 bases, and 16 bases lay in between. The study ran its PCR with 60 Vbeta and 13 Jbeta primers. The assay was immunoSEQ multiplex PCR, and TCRdb's table has in-frame clones only and misses some. The table records roughly 160,000 clones, roughly 80% of them present only once. The data are from a study of cytomegalovirus exposure and HLA in healthy donors. Study-level findings and limits: Roughly even sequencing depth across donors was the assumption behind the presence/absence analyses.

The sequence was obtained from a woman under 40 in good health and CMV-seropositive. The sample consisted of PBMCs. The V and J genes are TRBV25-1 and TRBJ1-4; D not certain. As DNA, the CDR3 is TGTGCCAGCAGTGAGCAGAAGGAGGTGATGAATGAAAAACTGTTTTTT. This codes for CASSEQKEVMNEKLFF.